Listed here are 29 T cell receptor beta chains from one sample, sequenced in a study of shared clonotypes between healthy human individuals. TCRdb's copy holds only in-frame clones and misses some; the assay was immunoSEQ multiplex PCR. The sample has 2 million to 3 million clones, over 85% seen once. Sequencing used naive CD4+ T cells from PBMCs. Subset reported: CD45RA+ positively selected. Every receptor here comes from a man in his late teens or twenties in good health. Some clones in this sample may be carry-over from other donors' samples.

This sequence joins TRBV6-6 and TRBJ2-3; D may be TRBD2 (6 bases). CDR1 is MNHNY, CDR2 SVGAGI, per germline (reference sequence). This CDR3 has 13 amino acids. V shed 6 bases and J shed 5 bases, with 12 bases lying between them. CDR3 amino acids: CASRSPGVDTQYF. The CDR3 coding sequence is TGTGCCAGCAGGTCTCCGGGAGTAGATACGCAGTATTTT.

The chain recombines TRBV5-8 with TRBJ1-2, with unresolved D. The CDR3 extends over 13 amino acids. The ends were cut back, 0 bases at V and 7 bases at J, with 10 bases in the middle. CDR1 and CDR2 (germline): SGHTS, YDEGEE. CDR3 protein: CASSLGRWSGYTF. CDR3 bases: TGTGCCAGCAGCTTGGGGCGGTGGAGTGGCTACACCTTC.

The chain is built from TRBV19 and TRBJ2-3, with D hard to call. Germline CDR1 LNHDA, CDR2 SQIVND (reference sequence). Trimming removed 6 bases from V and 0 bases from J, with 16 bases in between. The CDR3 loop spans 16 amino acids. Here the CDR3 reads CASRIRAEVSTDTQYF. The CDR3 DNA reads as TGTGCCAGTAGGATTAGGGCGGAAGTGAGCACAGATACGCAGTATTTT.

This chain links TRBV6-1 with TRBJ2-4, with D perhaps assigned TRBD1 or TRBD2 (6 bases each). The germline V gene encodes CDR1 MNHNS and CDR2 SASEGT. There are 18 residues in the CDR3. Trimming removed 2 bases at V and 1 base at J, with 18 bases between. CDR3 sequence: CASSEPVFRGLAKNIQYF. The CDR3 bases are TGTGCCAGCAGTGAACCTGTTTTCAGGGGACTGGCCAAAAACATTCAGTACTTC.

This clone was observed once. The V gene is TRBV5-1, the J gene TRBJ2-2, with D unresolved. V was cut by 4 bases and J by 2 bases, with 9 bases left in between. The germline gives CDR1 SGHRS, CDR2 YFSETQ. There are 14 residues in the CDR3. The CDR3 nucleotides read TGCGCCAGCAGCAAGGACCCTAACACCGGGGAGCTGTTTTTT. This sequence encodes CASSKDPNTGELFF. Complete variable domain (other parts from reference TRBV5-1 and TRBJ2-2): KAGVTQTPRYLIKTRGQQVTLSCSPISGHRSVSWYQQTPGQGLQFLFEYFSETQRNKGNFPGRFSGRQFSNSRSEMNVSTLELGDSALYLCASSKDPNTGELFFGEGSRLTVL.

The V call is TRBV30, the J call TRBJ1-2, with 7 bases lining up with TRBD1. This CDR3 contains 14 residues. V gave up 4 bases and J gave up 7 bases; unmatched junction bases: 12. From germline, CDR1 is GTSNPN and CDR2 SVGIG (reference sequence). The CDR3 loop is CAWIGTVPNGGYTF. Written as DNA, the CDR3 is TGTGCCTGGATCGGGACAGTACCTAATGGTGGCTACACCTTC.

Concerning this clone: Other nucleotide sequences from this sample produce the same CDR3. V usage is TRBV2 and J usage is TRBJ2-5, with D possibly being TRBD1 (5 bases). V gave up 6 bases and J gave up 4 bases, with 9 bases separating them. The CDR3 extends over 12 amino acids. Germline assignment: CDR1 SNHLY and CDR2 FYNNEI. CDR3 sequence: CASRGRGETQYF. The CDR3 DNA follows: TGTGCCAGCAGGGGGCGCGGAGAGACCCAGTACTTC.

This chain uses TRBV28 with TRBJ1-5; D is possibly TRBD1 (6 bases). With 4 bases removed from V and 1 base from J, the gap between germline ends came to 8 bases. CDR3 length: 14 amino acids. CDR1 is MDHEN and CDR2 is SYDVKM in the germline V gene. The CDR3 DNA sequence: TGTGCCAGCAGTTCGGACAGAAGCAATCAGCCCCAGCATTTT. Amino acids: CASSSDRSNQPQHF.

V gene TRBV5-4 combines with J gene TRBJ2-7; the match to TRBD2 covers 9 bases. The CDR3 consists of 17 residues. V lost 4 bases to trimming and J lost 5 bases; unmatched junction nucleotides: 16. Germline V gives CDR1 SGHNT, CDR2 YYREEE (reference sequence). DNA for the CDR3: TGTGCCAGCAGCGGGGGCGTTGCGGGAGGGCCTCCCCACGAGCAGTACTTC. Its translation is CASSGGVAGGPPHEQYF.

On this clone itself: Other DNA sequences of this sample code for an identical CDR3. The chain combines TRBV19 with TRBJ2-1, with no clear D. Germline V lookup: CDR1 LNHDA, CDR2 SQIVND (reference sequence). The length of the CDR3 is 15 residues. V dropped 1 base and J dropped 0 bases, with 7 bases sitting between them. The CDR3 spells CASSIGRSSYNEQFF. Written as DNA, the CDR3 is TGTGCCAGTAGTATAGGCCGGAGCTCCTACAATGAGCAGTTCTTC. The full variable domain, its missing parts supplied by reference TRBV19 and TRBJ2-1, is DGGITQSPKYLFRKEGQNVTLSCEQNLNHDAMYWYRQDPGQGLRLIYYSQIVNDFQKGDIAEGYSVSREKKESFPLTVTSAQKNPTAFYLCASSIGRSSYNEQFFGPGTRLTVL.

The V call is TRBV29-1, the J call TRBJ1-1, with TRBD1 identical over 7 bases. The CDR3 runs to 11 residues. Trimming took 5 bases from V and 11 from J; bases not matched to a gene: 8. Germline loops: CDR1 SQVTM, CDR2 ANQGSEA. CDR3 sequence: CSVLQGIVAFF. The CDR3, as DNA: TGCAGCGTTTTACAGGGGATTGTGGCTTTCTTT.

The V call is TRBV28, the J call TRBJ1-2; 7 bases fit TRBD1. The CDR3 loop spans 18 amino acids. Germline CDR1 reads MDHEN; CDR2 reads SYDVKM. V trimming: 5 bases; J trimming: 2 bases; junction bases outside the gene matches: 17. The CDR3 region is CASSSFYGTALGNYGYTF. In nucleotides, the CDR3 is TGTGCCAGCAGTAGTTTTTACGGGACAGCCCTCGGAAACTATGGCTACACCTTC.

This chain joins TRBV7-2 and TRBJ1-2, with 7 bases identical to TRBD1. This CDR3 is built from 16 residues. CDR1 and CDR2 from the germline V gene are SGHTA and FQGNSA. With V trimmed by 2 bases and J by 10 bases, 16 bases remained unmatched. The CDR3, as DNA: TGTGCCAGCAGCTTAAGGCCCCCCGGGACAGAAGACCCCTACACCTTC. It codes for CASSLRPPGTEDPYTF.

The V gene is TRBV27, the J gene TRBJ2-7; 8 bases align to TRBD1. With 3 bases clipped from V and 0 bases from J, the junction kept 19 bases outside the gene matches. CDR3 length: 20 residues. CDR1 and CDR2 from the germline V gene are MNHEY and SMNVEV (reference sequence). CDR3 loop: CASSLNNTSRRDRSSYEQYF. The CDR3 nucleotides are TGTGCCAGCAGTTTGAACAATACCTCCCGTAGGGACAGGAGCTCCTACGAGCAGTACTTC.

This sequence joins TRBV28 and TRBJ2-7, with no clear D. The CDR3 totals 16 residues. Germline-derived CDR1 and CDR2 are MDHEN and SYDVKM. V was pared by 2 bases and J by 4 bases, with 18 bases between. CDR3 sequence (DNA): TGTGCCAGCAGTTTACTTCCCCCCAGCACCTTTTACGAGCAGTACTTC. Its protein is CASSLLPPSTFYEQYF.

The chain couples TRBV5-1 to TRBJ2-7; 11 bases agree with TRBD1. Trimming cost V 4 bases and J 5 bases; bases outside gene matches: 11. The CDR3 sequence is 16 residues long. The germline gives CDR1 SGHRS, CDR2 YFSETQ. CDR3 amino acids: CASSEPRTGGENEQYF. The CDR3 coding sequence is TGCGCCAGCAGCGAACCTCGGACAGGGGGCGAAAACGAGCAGTACTTC.

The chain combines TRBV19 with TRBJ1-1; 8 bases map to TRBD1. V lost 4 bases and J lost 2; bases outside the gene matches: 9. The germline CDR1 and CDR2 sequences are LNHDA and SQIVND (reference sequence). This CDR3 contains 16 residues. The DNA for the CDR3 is TGTGCCAGTAGTACGAAACAGGGGGTTACAAACACTGAAGCTTTCTTT. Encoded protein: CASSTKQGVTNTEAFF.

The CDR3: CASSHGGSNEKLFF. The CDR3 DNA reads as TGTGCCAGCTCTCATGGGGGGTCTAATGAAAAACTGTTTTTT. This chain uses TRBV19 with TRBJ1-4, with a weak D call TRBD1 (5 bases). Looked up from germline, CDR1 is LNHDA and CDR2 is SQIVND (reference sequence). Trimming pared 9 bases from V and 3 bases from J, leaving 14 bases between. The CDR3 length is 14 residues.

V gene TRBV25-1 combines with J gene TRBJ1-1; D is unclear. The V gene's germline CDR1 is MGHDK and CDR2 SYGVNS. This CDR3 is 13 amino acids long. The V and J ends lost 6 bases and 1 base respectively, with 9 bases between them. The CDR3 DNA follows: TGTGCCAGCAGCGAGGTGCCGAACACTGAAGCTTTCTTT. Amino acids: CASSEVPNTEAFF.

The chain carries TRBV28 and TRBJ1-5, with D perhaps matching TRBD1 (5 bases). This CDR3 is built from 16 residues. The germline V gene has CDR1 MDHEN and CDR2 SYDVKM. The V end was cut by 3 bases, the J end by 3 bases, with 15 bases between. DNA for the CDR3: TGTGCCAGCAGTTTGGGCGGGGCAGGCACCAATCAGCCCCAGCATTTT. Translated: CASSLGGAGTNQPQHF.

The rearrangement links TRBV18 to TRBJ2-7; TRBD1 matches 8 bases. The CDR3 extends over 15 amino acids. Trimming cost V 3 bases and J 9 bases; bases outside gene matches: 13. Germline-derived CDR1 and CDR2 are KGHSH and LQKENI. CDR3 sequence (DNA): TGTGCCAGCTCACCGCCCGGGCAGGGGGCAATAGTGCAGTACTTC. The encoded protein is CASSPPGQGAIVQYF.

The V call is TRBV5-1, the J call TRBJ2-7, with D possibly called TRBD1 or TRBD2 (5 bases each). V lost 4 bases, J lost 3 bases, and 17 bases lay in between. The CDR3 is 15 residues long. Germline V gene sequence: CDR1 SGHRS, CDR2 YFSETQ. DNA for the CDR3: TGCGCCAGCAGCCCCGGGACGGATCCTTACTACGAGCAGTACTTC. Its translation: CASSPGTDPYYEQYF.

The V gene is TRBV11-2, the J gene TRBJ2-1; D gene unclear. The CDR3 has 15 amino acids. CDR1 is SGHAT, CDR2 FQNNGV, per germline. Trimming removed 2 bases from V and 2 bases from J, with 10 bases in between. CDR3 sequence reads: CASSLLGSTYNEQFF. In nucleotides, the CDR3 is TGTGCCAGCAGCTTACTGGGTTCAACCTACAATGAGCAGTTCTTC.

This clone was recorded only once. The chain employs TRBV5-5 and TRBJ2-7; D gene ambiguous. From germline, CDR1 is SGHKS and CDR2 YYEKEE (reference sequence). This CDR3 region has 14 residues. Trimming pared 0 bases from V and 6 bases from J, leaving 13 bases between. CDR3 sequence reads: CASSLGTVRFEQYF. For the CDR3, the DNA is TGTGCCAGCAGCTTGGGGACGGTAAGGTTCGAGCAGTACTTC.

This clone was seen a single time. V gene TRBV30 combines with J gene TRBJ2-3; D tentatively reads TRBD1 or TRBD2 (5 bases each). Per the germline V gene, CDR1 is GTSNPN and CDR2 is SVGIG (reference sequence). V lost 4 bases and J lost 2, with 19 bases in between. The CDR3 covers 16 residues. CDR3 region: CAWTRGAGRNTDTQYF. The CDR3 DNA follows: TGTGCCTGGACTCGAGGGGCGGGTAGGAACACAGATACGCAGTATTTT.

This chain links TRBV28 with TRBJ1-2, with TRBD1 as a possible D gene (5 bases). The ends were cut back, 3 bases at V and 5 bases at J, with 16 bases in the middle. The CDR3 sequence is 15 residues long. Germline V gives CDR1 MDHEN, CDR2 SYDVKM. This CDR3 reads CASSLGRGALYGYTF. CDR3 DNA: TGTGCCAGCAGTTTGGGAAGAGGGGCATTATATGGCTACACCTTC.

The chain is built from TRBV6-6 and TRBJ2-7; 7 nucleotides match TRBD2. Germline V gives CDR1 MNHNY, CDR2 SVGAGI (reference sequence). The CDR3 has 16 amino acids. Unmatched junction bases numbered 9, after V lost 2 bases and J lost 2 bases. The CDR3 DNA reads TGTGCCAGCAGTTACGACTCGGGAGGCAGGACCTACGAGCAGTACTTC. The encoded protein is CASSYDSGGRTYEQYF.

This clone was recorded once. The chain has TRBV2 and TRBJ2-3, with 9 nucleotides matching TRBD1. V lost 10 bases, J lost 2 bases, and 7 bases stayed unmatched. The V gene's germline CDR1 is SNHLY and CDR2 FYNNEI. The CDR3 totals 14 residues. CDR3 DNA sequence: TGTGCCACTACCGGGACAGGGAACACAGATACGCAGTATTTT. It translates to CATTGTGNTDTQYF.

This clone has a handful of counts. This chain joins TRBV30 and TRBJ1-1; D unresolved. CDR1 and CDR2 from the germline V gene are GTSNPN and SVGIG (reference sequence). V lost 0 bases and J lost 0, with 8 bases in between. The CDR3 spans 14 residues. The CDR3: CAWSVILLNTEAFF. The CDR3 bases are TGTGCCTGGAGTGTGATTCTTCTGAACACTGAAGCTTTCTTT.